Below are 7 T cell receptor beta chains sequenced from a single sample in a study of blood T cell repertoires in COVID-19 (dated by TCRdb to the early 2020s). The library was built by means of the immunoSEQ multiplex PCR assay. TCRdb stores this immuneACCESS table with in-frame sequences only. Part of the clones is absent; in the studies checked, under half of the shortfall reflects unresolved V genes, and no reason is known for the rest. This sample lists about 310,000 clones; under 90% were detected once. The ten most abundant clones make up about 8.4% of the sample. Material: PBMCs or T cells enriched from blood (not recorded which). The origin of the receptors is a woman in her 30s who had recovered from COVID-19.

V usage is TRBV7-2 and J usage is TRBJ2-1; D remains unclear. This CDR3 comprises 15 residues. Between the trimmed V and J ends, which lost 4 bases and 2 bases, there was a span of 12 bases. Germline values: CDR1 SGHTA, CDR2 FQGNSA. The CDR3 region is CASSSGLSTYNEQFF. CDR3 DNA sequence: TGTGCCAGCAGCTCCGGTTTGTCTACCTACAATGAGCAGTTCTTC.

The chain couples TRBV18 to TRBJ2-3, with 13 bases matching TRBD2. The CDR3 has 16 amino acids. The germline V gene has CDR1 KGHSH and CDR2 LQKENI. J was trimmed by 4 bases and V by 3 bases; bases with no gene match: 4. CDR3 loop: CASSPRTSGRADTQYF. CDR3 nucleotides: TGTGCCAGCTCACCCAGGACTAGCGGGAGAGCAGATACGCAGTATTTT.

The chain links TRBV4-1 to TRBJ2-7; TRBD1 might be the D (5 bases). Per germline, CDR1 MGHRA and CDR2 YSYEKL. The CDR3 contains 15 residues. Trimming stripped 4 bases from V and 0 bases from J, with 13 bases between. CDR3 in amino acids: CASSPTDTYSYEQYF. The CDR3 nucleotides read TGCGCCAGCAGCCCGACAGACACCTACTCCTACGAGCAGTACTTC.

The rearrangement uses TRBV19 and TRBJ2-7; D is uncertain. CDR1 and CDR2 from the germline V gene are LNHDA and SQIVND (reference sequence). This CDR3 spans 15 amino acids. V lost 6 bases, J lost 2 bases, and 17 bases lay in between. CDR3 sequence (DNA): TGTGCCAGTAGGGATACGAAAGGTAGCCCCTACGAGCAGTACTTC. It encodes CASRDTKGSPYEQYF.

The gene calls are TRBV11-2 and TRBJ2-4; 8 nucleotides agree with TRBD2. Germline lookup yields CDR1 SGHAT and CDR2 FQNNGV. This CDR3 is 18 amino acids long. Trimming cost V 7 bases and J 2 bases; bases outside gene matches: 16. CDR3 in DNA: TGTGCCAGCACCCCAGGCAGCGGGAGTGCGGGGACCAAAAACATTCAGTACTTC. Translating gives CASTPGSGSAGTKNIQYF.

A few counts support this clone. This chain joins TRBV27 and TRBJ1-5; 10 bases align to TRBD1. CDR1 and CDR2 from the germline V gene are MNHEY and SMNVEV (reference sequence). Germline trimming cut 4 bases from V and 7 bases from J; bases unmatched to any gene: 7. This CDR3 contains 15 residues. The CDR3 region is CASSSDRGVRQPQHF. As DNA, the CDR3 is TGTGCCAGCAGTTCGGACAGGGGGGTCAGGCAGCCCCAGCATTTT.

This clone was found once. The CDR3 DNA is TGTGCCAGCAACCCCTGGGGGGGGCTAGGCAATGAGCAGTTCTTC. Its translation is CASNPWGGLGNEQFF. J is TRBJ2-1 and V is TRBV27; a possible D gene is TRBD2 (7 bases). CDR1 MNHEY and CDR2 SMNVEV come from the germline V gene (reference sequence). This CDR3 region has 15 residues. V was trimmed by 7 bases and J by 6 bases, leaving 19 bases between them.